These T cell receptor beta chains were read from a single sample in a study of blood T cell repertoires in COVID-19. Some clones are missing from TCRdb's copy, which holds only in-frame ones; the method was immunoSEQ multiplex PCR. The sample includes 150,000 to 190,000 clones, 75% to 90% of them seen just once. Material for sequencing was peripheral blood. These receptor sequences come from a man in his sixties with acute or convalescent COVID-19. The CDR3 runs from the conserved cysteine through the conserved F or W. D genes are given only for firm matches. Size is stated for part of the rows, as once, few or many counts, or as a class when the clone is expanded.

j_call d_call clone_size v_call cdr3_nt cdr3_aa
TRBJ1-5 NA NA TRBV3-1/TRBV3-2 TGTGCCAGCAGCCACGGTATCTACGGCAATCAGCCCCAGCATTTT CASSHGIYGNQPQHF
TRBJ1-2 NA NA TRBV6-1 TGTGCCAGCAGTGAAGCGTGGGGAGGGGTTAACTATGGCTACACCTTC CASSEAWGGVNYGYTF
TRBJ2-4 NA NA TRBV10-3 TGTGCCATCAGTGAGGGAAAGGGGGTAAAAAACATTCAGTACTTC CAISEGKGVKNIQYF
TRBJ2-3 TRBD1 NA TRBV5-6 TGTGCCAGCAGCTTGACAGGGGGCATTACAGATACGCAGTATTTT CASSLTGGITDTQYF
TRBJ2-3 NA NA TRBV7-9 TGTGCCAGCAGCTTTGGGCTGTCAGGCACAGATACGCAGTATTTT CASSFGLSGTDTQYF
TRBJ1-2 TRBD1 NA TRBV5-1 TGCGCCAGCAGCTTAACAGGGGGCCTTAATTATGGCTACACCTTC CASSLTGGLNYGYTF
TRBJ2-1 TRBD2 NA TRBV5-1 TGCGCCCGCAGCGGGGGGGGCGGGGGACCCTACAATGAGCAGTTCTTC CARSGGGGGPYNEQFF
TRBJ2-1 TRBD2 NA TRBV5-1 TGCGCCAGCTACCCTGGGTCTAGCGGAAGATACAATGAGCAGTTCTTC CASYPGSSGRYNEQFF
TRBJ1-3 NA NA TRBV19 TGTGCCGCCCAGAAAACCTCTGGAAACACCATATATTTT CAAQKTSGNTIYF
TRBJ2-4 TRBD1 NA TRBV5-1 TGCGCCAGCAGCTTAGGAGACAGGGGCCTAAACATTCAGTACTTC CASSLGDRGLNIQYF
TRBJ2-3 NA NA TRBV24-1 TGTGCCACCAGCTACAGCACAGATACGCAGTATTTT CATSYSTDTQYF
TRBJ2-5 TRBD1 NA TRBV6-2/TRBV6-3 TGTGCCAGCAGTCGGACAGGGGGAGAGACCCAGTACTTC CASSRTGGETQYF
TRBJ2-2 TRBD2 NA TRBV18 TGTGCCAGCTCACCAGGGATTGGTCGGACTAGCGGGACCGGGGAGCTGTTTTTT CASSPGIGRTSGTGELFF
TRBJ1-2 NA NA TRBV7-2 TGTGCCAGCAGCCAAAACAGGCATGGCTACACCTTC CASSQNRHGYTF
TRBJ1-2 NA NA TRBV28 TGTGCCAGCAGTTTGGGGGGAGACTATGGCTACACCTTC CASSLGGDYGYTF
TRBJ2-1 TRBD2 NA TRBV3-1/TRBV3-2 TGTGCCAGCAGCCAAGTAGGGACTAGCGGGTTAAATGAGCAGTTCTTC CASSQVGTSGLNEQFF
TRBJ2-2 TRBD2 NA TRBV6-5 TGTGCCAGCACCCTGACTAGCGGGGTTACCGGGGAGCTGTTTTTT CASTLTSGVTGELFF
TRBJ1-4 NA NA TRBV5-5 TGTGCCAGCAGCTTGGGGGCGCGGGATGAAAAACTGTTTTTT CASSLGARDEKLFF
TRBJ2-5 NA NA TRBV10-3 TGTGCCACACAAGAGGAGCGCCAGTCCGCCCAGTACTTC CATQEERQSAQYF
TRBJ1-1 NA NA TRBV5-5 TGTGCCAGCAGCTCCACTCAGTGGAGGGTGGAAGCTTTCTTT CASSSTQWRVEAFF
TRBJ1-4 TRBD1 NA TRBV4-1 TGCGCCAGCAAGGGCAGGGGGCATGCTGGTGCTAATGAAAAACTGTTTTTT CASKGRGHAGANEKLFF
TRBJ1-1 TRBD1 NA TRBV19 TGTGCCAGTAGTTTACCGGGACAGGGCCCTGAAGCTTTCTTT CASSLPGQGPEAFF
TRBJ2-3 TRBD2 NA TRBV9 TGTGCCAGCAGCACCCAAATCCGAGCGGGGAGCACAGATACGCAGTATTTT CASSTQIRAGSTDTQYF
TRBJ2-3 TRBD2 few TRBV29-1 TGCAGCGTTGACCGAGCGGGAGTCGGCACAGATACGCAGTATTTT CSVDRAGVGTDTQYF
TRBJ2-2 TRBD2 NA TRBV6-5 TGTGCCAGCAACCTAGCGGGAGCGGGAACCGGGGAGCTGTTTTTT CASNLAGAGTGELFF
TRBJ2-5 NA once TRBV5-1 TGCGCCAGCAGCTTCTTTCCCGGGTCGTGGGAGACCCAGTACTTC CASSFFPGSWETQYF
TRBJ1-1 NA NA TRBV7-9 TGTGCCAGCAGCTCACCGAACAGGAACACTGAAGCTTTCTTT CASSSPNRNTEAFF
TRBJ2-7 NA few TRBV5-6 TGTGCCAGCAGCTTCAATTACGAGCAGTACTTC CASSFNYEQYF
TRBJ2-7 NA NA TRBV28 TGTGCCAGCAGCCCCAGGTACGAGCAGTACTTC CASSPRYEQYF
TRBJ1-2 TRBD1 NA TRBV2 TGTGCCAGCAGTGAAGACAGGGGGCACGATGGCTACACCTTC CASSEDRGHDGYTF
TRBJ2-7 TRBD1 NA TRBV28 TGTGCCAGCAGTCCAGGGGGACCTGCCGAGCAGTACTTC CASSPGGPAEQYF
TRBJ1-3 TRBD1 NA TRBV19 TGTGCCAGTAGTAGGGACAGCTCTGGAAACACCATATATTTT CASSRDSSGNTIYF
TRBJ1-5 NA once TRBV5-1 TGCGCCAGCAGCTTGGAGGGGCAGAGGAATCAGCCCCAGCATTTT CASSLEGQRNQPQHF
TRBJ1-2 NA NA TRBV5-1 TGCGCCAGCAGCTTGGCCAAGGAGAACTATGGCTACACCTTC CASSLAKENYGYTF
TRBJ1-2 NA NA TRBV9 TGTGCCAGCAGCTCATCGCGGGGCCGCCATGGCTACACCTTC CASSSSRGRHGYTF